This passage covers 27 T cell receptor beta chains from one sample sequenced in a study of long-term antiretroviral therapy in people with HIV. Sequencing used immunoSEQ v3.0 at survey level. Some clones are missing from TCRdb's copy, which holds only in-frame ones; the method was immunoSEQ multiplex PCR. The sample records 26,000 or so clones, around 88% being singletons. This specimen was unsorted PBMCs, taken 3 years after starting antiretroviral therapy. The receptor source for this set is a man aged 18 to 29 with HIV.

The V gene is TRBV6-1, the J gene TRBJ2-5; D might be TRBD1 or TRBD2, each matching 5 bases. This CDR3 has 16 amino acids. V shed 0 bases and J shed 3 bases, with 14 bases lying between them. Germline V gives CDR1 MNHNS, CDR2 SASEGT. As DNA, the CDR3 is TGTGCCAGCAGTGAAGCGCAGGAGTGGGGGAAAGAGACCCAGTACTTC. This translates into CASSEAQEWGKETQYF.

This rearrangement joins TRBV5-1 to TRBJ2-3, with TRBD1 identical over 9 bases. From germline, CDR1 is SGHRS and CDR2 YFSETQ. This CDR3 is 16 amino acids long. V dropped 1 base and J dropped 4; count of bases not matched to a gene: 7. The chain's CDR3 is CASSLRGGQGSDTQYF. CDR3 coding DNA: TGCGCCAGCAGCTTGAGGGGGGGACAGGGCTCAGATACGCAGTATTTT.

This sequence joins TRBV19 and TRBJ1-5, with D uncertain. Germline V gene data show CDR1 as LNHDA and CDR2 as SQIVND (reference sequence). This CDR3 spans 13 amino acids. V was pared by 3 bases and J by 7 bases, with 10 bases between. The DNA for the CDR3 is TGTGCCAGTAGTATGATGGGTCCCCAGCCCCAGCATTTT. The encoded protein is CASSMMGPQPQHF.

This sequence joins TRBV9 and TRBJ2-3; tentative D call: TRBD2 (6 bases). Germline V CDR1 and CDR2: SGDLS, YYNGEE. CDR3 length: 15 amino acids. Trimming stripped 0 bases from V and 4 bases from J, with 12 bases between. CDR3 amino acids: CASSVGLAVPDTQYF. In nucleotides, the CDR3 is TGTGCCAGCAGCGTAGGATTAGCGGTGCCAGATACGCAGTATTTT.

The CDR3 DNA sequence: TGTGCCAGCAGCGTCGGACTAGCGGGGGCGAATGAGCAGTTCTTC. This codes for CASSVGLAGANEQFF. This chain uses TRBV9 with TRBJ2-1, with 13 positions matching TRBD2. Per the germline V gene, CDR1 is SGDLS and CDR2 is YYNGEE. This CDR3 comprises 15 residues. The ends lost 2 bases at V and 7 bases at J; junction bases unmatched: 3. The complete variable domain, with remaining parts taken from reference TRBV9 and TRBJ2-1, reads DSGVTQTPKHLITATGQRVTLRCSPRSGDLSVYWYQQSLDQGLQFLIQYYNGEERAKGNILERFSAQQFPDLHSELNLSSLELGDSALYFCASSVGLAGANEQFFGPGTRLTVL.

This chain connects TRBV5-4 to TRBJ2-5; TRBD2 matches 10 bases. The J segment lost 4 bases and the V segment lost 3 bases, leaving 3 bases of the junction unmatched. Germline-derived CDR1 and CDR2 are SGHNT and YYREEE (reference sequence). The CDR3 extends over 14 amino acids. CDR3: CASSSGTSVETQYF. Written as DNA, the CDR3 is TGTGCCAGCAGCTCCGGGACTAGCGTAGAGACCCAGTACTTC.

The V gene is TRBV6-5, the J gene TRBJ2-1; 7 nucleotides line up with TRBD1. The V segment lost 6 bases and the J segment 8 bases; nucleotides outside the gene matches: 13. CDR1 and CDR2 (germline): MNHEY, SVGAGI. The CDR3 is made up of 15 amino acids. The CDR3 region has the DNA TGTGCCAGCAGCCCACGACAGGGCTCCGGGGATGAGCAGTTCTTC. This translates into CASSPRQGSGDEQFF.

This clone was found a few times. One junction end does not reproduce the germline sequence, and a read error may be involved. The chain couples TRBV11-3 to TRBJ1-1, with unresolved D. This CDR3 region has 13 residues. CDR1 SGHNT and CDR2 YENEEA come from the germline V gene. CDR3 sequence (DNA): TGTGCCAGCAGCCAATCGGTCTACACGGAAGCTTTCTTT. This gives the protein CASSQSVYTEAFF.

This rearrangement joins TRBV11-2 to TRBJ1-1; D remains unclear. Per the germline V gene, CDR1 is SGHAT and CDR2 is FQNNGV. This CDR3 spans 16 amino acids. V was clipped by 1 base and J by 6 bases, with 18 bases between them. In nucleotides, the CDR3 is TGTGCCAGCAGCTTAGTCACGGGAAAGGAGGTCGCTGAAGCTTTCTTT. Its protein product is CASSLVTGKEVAEAFF.

The count of this clone is one. The chain carries TRBV7-9 and TRBJ2-5; D is unresolved. V lost 1 base and J 1 base, leaving 10 bases between the germline ends. This CDR3 region has 15 residues. Germline CDR1 reads SEHNR; CDR2 reads FQNEAQ (reference sequence). The CDR3 DNA follows: TGTGCCAGCAGCTTAGGAATTGGGGTCCAAGAGACCCAGTACTTC. This encodes CASSLGIGVQETQYF.

The chain carries TRBV12-5 and TRBJ1-5, with D possibly being TRBD1 (6 bases). Trimming cost V 5 bases and J 4 bases, with 12 bases left between them. Germline V gives CDR1 LGHNT, CDR2 FRNRAP. CDR3 length equals 14 residues. CDR3 protein: CASGPGDTNQPQHF. In DNA, the CDR3 is TGTGCTAGTGGTCCGGGGGACACGAATCAGCCCCAGCATTTT.

This chain joins TRBV7-8 and TRBJ1-5; weak D call: TRBD1 (6 bases). Trimming took 2 bases from V and 5 from J, leaving 19 bases between them. Germline V gene sequence: CDR1 SGHVS, CDR2 FQNEAQ. The CDR3 is 17 residues long. As DNA, the CDR3 is TGTGCCAGCAGCTTATCGGGGGGAGAAGGGGGATATCAGCCCCAGCATTTT. It encodes CASSLSGGEGGYQPQHF. Together with reference TRBV7-8 and TRBJ1-5, the CDR3 gives the full variable domain: GAGVSQSPRYKVAKRGQDVALRCDPISGHVSLFWYQQALGQGPEFLTYFQNEAQLDKSGLPSDRFFAERPEGSVSTLKIQRTQQEDSAVYLCASSLSGGEGGYQPQHFGDGTRLSIL.

This clone was counted a few times. The chain has TRBV2 and TRBJ2-3; 7 nucleotides agree with TRBD2. The CDR3 runs 16 residues. With V trimmed by 5 bases and J by 0 bases, 8 bases remained unmatched. CDR1 is SNHLY, CDR2 FYNNEI, per germline. The CDR3 loop is CASSTWLAESTDTQYF. The CDR3 bases are TGTGCCAGCAGTACCTGGCTAGCGGAAAGCACAGATACGCAGTATTTT.

The CDR3 sequence is CASSGFEGYHGGYTF. The CDR3 nucleotides are TGTGCCAGCAGTGGATTCGAGGGGTACCACGGTGGCTACACCTTC. The rearrangement uses TRBV6-5 and TRBJ1-2, with D perhaps TRBD1 (5 bases). This CDR3 contains 15 residues. V lost 5 bases and J lost 7, with 20 bases in between. The germline CDR1 and CDR2 sequences are MNHEY and SVGAGI.

The V gene is TRBV2, the J gene TRBJ2-7, with TRBD1 matching over 7 bases. From germline, CDR1 is SNHLY and CDR2 FYNNEI. Trimming took 5 bases from V and 3 from J; bases not matched to a gene: 10. This CDR3 comprises 15 residues. The CDR3 DNA reads TGTGCCAGCAGTCGGGCCGGGACAGTTTACTACGAGCAGTACTTC. Its protein product is CASSRAGTVYYEQYF.

J is TRBJ2-3 and V is TRBV6-4, with unresolved D. Per germline, CDR1 MRHNA and CDR2 SNTAGT. Trimming stripped 4 bases from V and 0 bases from J, with 8 bases between. This CDR3 has 14 residues. The CDR3 DNA is TGTGCCAGCAGTGTGGACCGTAGCACAGATACGCAGTATTTT. The encoded protein is CASSVDRSTDTQYF.

The V and J genes are TRBV6-6 and TRBJ2-3; 9 bases align to TRBD1. The CDR3 extends over 15 amino acids. Germline values: CDR1 MNHNY, CDR2 SVGAGI (reference sequence). Trimming took 2 bases from V and 3 from J; bases not matched to a gene: 3. The chain's CDR3 is CASSYNRGRTDTQYF. The CDR3 DNA reads TGTGCCAGCAGTTACAACAGGGGGCGGACAGATACGCAGTATTTT.

This clone appeared once. The rearrangement joins TRBV19 to TRBJ2-2, with TRBD1 identical over 8 bases. Trimming cost V 6 bases and J 5 bases; bases outside gene matches: 11. The CDR3 extends over 16 amino acids. Germline V CDR1 and CDR2: LNHDA, SQIVND (reference sequence). DNA of the CDR3: TGTGCCAGTAGGGGCCAGGACAGGGCGGCGACCGGGGAGCTGTTTTTT. This codes for CASRGQDRAATGELFF.

V usage is TRBV6-5 and J usage is TRBJ1-6; D gene ambiguous. V dropped 2 bases and J dropped 7 bases, with 6 bases sitting between them. The CDR3 spans 13 residues. Germline V lookup: CDR1 MNHEY, CDR2 SVGAGI. The CDR3 sequence is CASSYNTNSPLHF. The CDR3, as DNA: TGTGCCAGCAGTTACAATACCAATTCACCCCTCCACTTT.

This clone was found once. The V call is TRBV5-8, the J call TRBJ1-2, with a weak D call TRBD1 (6 bases). Germline loops: CDR1 SGHTS, CDR2 YDEGEE. V was clipped by 2 bases and J by 2 bases, with 7 bases between them. The CDR3 is 13 amino acids. The CDR3 region is CASSLQGNYGYTF. The CDR3 DNA reads as TGTGCCAGCAGCTTACAGGGAAACTATGGCTACACCTTC.

This chain connects TRBV5-1 to TRBJ2-2; D may be TRBD2 (6 bases). In germline, CDR1 is SGHRS, CDR2 YFSETQ. Trimming shortened V by 4 bases and J by 3 bases, and 13 bases separated the two germline ends. The CDR3 is 15 amino acids. The CDR3 sequence is CASSPRGAYTGELFF. The CDR3 DNA reads as TGCGCCAGCAGCCCCCGCGGGGCTTACACCGGGGAGCTGTTTTTT.

In this sample, this clone turned up a few times. The DNA of the CDR3 is TGCGCCAGCAGCCAAGATGAGGGGACAGCCCGTGCATACACCTTC. It encodes CASSQDEGTARAYTF. This chain links TRBV4-1 with TRBJ1-2, with TRBD1 identical over 7 bases. Germline V lookup: CDR1 MGHRA, CDR2 YSYEKL. The V segment lost 0 bases and the J segment 11 bases; nucleotides outside the gene matches: 12. The CDR3 spans 15 residues.

The chain employs TRBV7-3 and TRBJ2-5, with 7 bases fitting TRBD2. Germline CDR1 is SGHTA and CDR2 is FQGTGA. V dropped 5 bases and J dropped 9; count of bases not matched to a gene: 6. The CDR3 has 12 amino acids. This CDR3 reads CASSTPGGAQYF. CDR3 nucleotides: TGTGCCAGCAGCACCCCTGGGGGGGCCCAGTACTTC.

The chain has TRBV6-5 and TRBJ1-1, with D possibly matching TRBD1 (5 bases). The CDR3 is made up of 14 amino acids. The germline gives CDR1 MNHEY, CDR2 SVGAGI. The V and J ends lost 0 bases and 7 bases respectively, with 12 bases between them. CDR3 nucleotide sequence: TGTGCCAGCAGTTACTCGGGATGGGGGAATGAAGCTTTCTTT. Translating gives CASSYSGWGNEAFF.

The chain recombines TRBV6-6 with TRBJ1-5; no definite D call. Germline assignment: CDR1 MNHNY and CDR2 SVGAGI (reference sequence). V lost 4 bases, J lost 4 bases, and 8 bases lay in between. The CDR3 is 13 residues long. CDR3 DNA: TGTGCCAGCAGTTTAACAGCAAATCAGCCCCAGCATTTT. Translated, it gives CASSLTANQPQHF.

The rearrangement links TRBV11-2 to TRBJ2-7; D call uncertain. The CDR3 extends over 11 amino acids. Deletions cut 4 bases from V and 3 bases from J, with 4 bases between. CDR1 is SGHAT, CDR2 FQNNGV, per germline. CDR3 DNA sequence: TGTGCCAGCAGCTCCAACTACGAGCAGTACTTC. As protein: CASSSNYEQYF.

The chain combines TRBV10-3 with TRBJ2-7; 7 bases fit TRBD1. CDR3 length: 15 residues. From germline, CDR1 is ENHRY and CDR2 SYGVKD. The J segment lost 2 bases and the V segment lost 5 bases, leaving 9 bases of the junction unmatched. The chain's CDR3 is CAISSERGPPYEQYF. The DNA for the CDR3 is TGTGCCATCAGTTCAGAGAGGGGGCCGCCCTACGAGCAGTACTTC.